This T cell receptor beta chain originates from a study of blood T cell repertoires in COVID-19. Here immunoSEQ multiplex PCR was the method, and the copy in TCRdb shows in-frame clones only, minus some. The sample includes 85,000 to 100,000 clones, about 88% of them seen just once. V shed 8 bases and J shed 0 bases, with 16 bases lying between them. Germline values: CDR1 SGHTA, CDR2 FQGTGA. The CDR3 runs to 15 residues. The material sequenced was peripheral blood. The chain uses TRBV7-3 and TRBJ1-1; TRBD1 might be the D (6 bases). This sequence was found in a woman aged 60-75 years with acute or convalescent COVID-19. The CDR3 DNA reads TGTGCCAGCCATGTACCCGGACAGCTGAACACTGAAGCTTTCTTT. Its translation: CASHVPGQLNTEAFF.